This T cell receptor beta chain emerged from a study of identical twins. General study findings and limits: Out-of-frame beta chain sequences displayed weaker excess sharing between twins. Cord blood's abundant beta clonotypes had fewer insertions, unlike memory repertoires.

This clonotype was detected ten times or more. Its target is not known. TCRdb recomputed calls from the 5' RACE reads with MiXCR, one row per CDR3 protein. The sample has hundreds of thousands of distinct CDR3 sequences, 21% seen once. These same records also appear under a second study, on T cells expressing NK-cell markers. Per that paper: These clonotypes additionally ranked first within the CD3+CD56-NKG2C+ fraction of several donors.

The sequenced sample consisted of PBMCs. This clonotype originated in a young woman in good health.

CDR3 coding DNA: TGTGCCAGCAGTTACTCGATCGAGTTTCAAGTGGCCCTCCACTTT. This encodes CASSYSIEFQVALHF. This chain joins TRBV6-5 and TRBJ1-6; D uncertain. Germline CDR1 reads MNHEY; CDR2 reads SVGAGI. This CDR3 contains 15 residues. V lost 0 bases to trimming and J lost 14 bases, with 17 bases between them.